The rows below give T cell receptor beta chains drawn from one sample of a study of blood T cell repertoires in COVID-19. Sequencing was performed with immunoSEQ multiplex PCR; in TCRdb, only in-frame clones are kept and a portion is missing. The data contain tens of thousands of clones, approximately 87% of them singletons. The sample was peripheral blood. These receptors were taken from a human donor in a cohort sampled during active COVID-19. Each CDR3 is given with its conserved first and last residue. Each record gives: J gene, V gene, clone size, D gene, CDR3 protein, CDR3 DNA. D genes are given only for firm matches. Not all rows give a size; the values are once, few, many and, for expanded clones, a class.

j_call: TRBJ2-5; v_call: TRBV3-1/TRBV3-2; clone_size: -; d_call: TRBD2; cdr3_aa: CASSSETSGQPKGGETQYF; cdr3_nt: TGTGCCAGCAGCTCGGAGACTAGCGGGCAACCCAAAGGGGGTGAGACCCAGTACTTC
j_call: TRBJ2-7; v_call: TRBV9; clone_size: -; d_call: TRBD2; cdr3_aa: CASSVGGAGGYYEQYF; cdr3_nt: TGTGCCAGCAGCGTAGGAGGAGCGGGAGGTTATTACGAGCAGTACTTC
j_call: TRBJ2-6; v_call: TRBV5-4; clone_size: -; d_call: TRBD1; cdr3_aa: CASRGEWGTGDNSGANVLTF; cdr3_nt: TGTGCCAGCAGGGGGGAGTGGGGTACAGGGGACAACTCTGGGGCCAACGTCCTGACTTTC
j_call: TRBJ2-5; v_call: TRBV25-1; clone_size: -; d_call: -; cdr3_aa: CASSHPRGGIQETQYF; cdr3_nt: TGTGCCAGCAGTCACCCTAGGGGAGGTATACAAGAGACCCAGTACTTC
j_call: TRBJ2-3; v_call: TRBV11-2; clone_size: few; d_call: -; cdr3_aa: CASSLDSPGRTDTQYF; cdr3_nt: TGTGCCAGCAGCTTAGATTCCCCAGGGAGGACAGATACGCAGTATTTT
j_call: TRBJ1-5; v_call: TRBV15; clone_size: -; d_call: -; cdr3_aa: CATSRDSSNQPQHF; cdr3_nt: TGTGCCACCAGCAGGGACAGTAGCAATCAGCCCCAGCATTTT
j_call: TRBJ1-1; v_call: TRBV2; clone_size: -; d_call: -; cdr3_aa: CASSVSSGDTEAFF; cdr3_nt: TGTGCCAGCAGTGTGAGTTCCGGGGACACTGAAGCTTTCTTT
j_call: TRBJ2-1; v_call: TRBV28; clone_size: -; d_call: TRBD2; cdr3_aa: CASSALAEKNEQFF; cdr3_nt: TGTGCCAGCAGTGCTCTAGCGGAAAAGAATGAGCAGTTCTTC
j_call: TRBJ2-1; v_call: TRBV10-3; clone_size: -; d_call: -; cdr3_aa: CAISEGTWGNEQFF; cdr3_nt: TGTGCCATCAGTGAAGGGACTTGGGGGAATGAGCAGTTCTTC
j_call: TRBJ2-7; v_call: TRBV4-2; clone_size: -; d_call: TRBD2; cdr3_aa: CASSLGAGGPVEQYF; cdr3_nt: TGTGCCAGCAGCCTCGGGGCGGGAGGGCCTGTCGAGCAGTACTTC
j_call: TRBJ1-1; v_call: TRBV7-9; clone_size: -; d_call: -; cdr3_aa: CASSLGGLYTEAFF; cdr3_nt: TGTGCCAGCAGCTTAGGAGGGTTGTACACTGAAGCTTTCTTT
j_call: TRBJ2-5; v_call: TRBV7-9; clone_size: -; d_call: TRBD1; cdr3_aa: CASSLTQGAETQYF; cdr3_nt: TGTGCCAGCAGCTTAACACAGGGGGCAGAGACCCAGTACTTC
j_call: TRBJ1-1; v_call: TRBV5-4; clone_size: -; d_call: -; cdr3_aa: CASSPKQGVNTEAFF; cdr3_nt: TGTGCCAGCAGCCCAAAACAGGGCGTGAACACTGAAGCTTTCTTT
j_call: TRBJ2-1; v_call: TRBV5-4; clone_size: -; d_call: TRBD2; cdr3_aa: CASSLAGELSYNEQFF; cdr3_nt: TGTGCCAGCAGCTTAGCGGGAGAACTCTCCTACAATGAGCAGTTCTTC
j_call: TRBJ2-3; v_call: TRBV3-1/TRBV3-2; clone_size: -; d_call: -; cdr3_aa: CASSLQTDTQYF; cdr3_nt: TGTGCCAGCAGCCTCCAAACAGATACGCAGTATTTT
j_call: TRBJ2-7; v_call: TRBV27; clone_size: -; d_call: -; cdr3_aa: CASSHGTGQSYEQYF; cdr3_nt: TGTGCCAGCAGTCACGGGACCGGACAGTCCTACGAGCAGTACTTC
j_call: TRBJ2-7; v_call: TRBV18; clone_size: -; d_call: -; cdr3_aa: CASSPTDSQFYEQYF; cdr3_nt: TGTGCCAGCTCACCGACAGATAGTCAATTCTACGAGCAGTACTTC
j_call: TRBJ2-2; v_call: TRBV7-2; clone_size: -; d_call: -; cdr3_aa: CASSLDNTGLAGELFF; cdr3_nt: TGTGCCAGCAGCTTAGATAACACAGGGTTAGCCGGGGAGCTGTTTTTT
j_call: TRBJ2-1; v_call: TRBV3-1/TRBV3-2; clone_size: -; d_call: TRBD1; cdr3_aa: CASSQESTGGYLVKQFF; cdr3_nt: TGTGCCAGCAGCCAAGAGTCGACAGGGGGCTACTTGGTTAAGCAGTTCTTC
j_call: TRBJ1-5; v_call: TRBV10-2; clone_size: -; d_call: TRBD1; cdr3_aa: CASSGGRGQPQHF; cdr3_nt: TGCGCCAGCTCAGGGGGCAGGGGTCAGCCCCAGCATTTT
j_call: TRBJ1-6; v_call: TRBV27; clone_size: -; d_call: TRBD1; cdr3_aa: CASAGTTGGIPLHF; cdr3_nt: TGTGCCAGCGCTGGAACGACAGGGGGTATACCCCTCCACTTT
j_call: TRBJ1-6; v_call: TRBV28; clone_size: -; d_call: -; cdr3_aa: CASRQSIQVSPLHF; cdr3_nt: TGTGCCAGCAGACAGAGTATACAGGTTTCACCCCTCCACTTT
j_call: TRBJ2-2; v_call: TRBV18; clone_size: -; d_call: TRBD2; cdr3_aa: CASSPEILAGANGELFF; cdr3_nt: TGTGCCAGCTCACCAGAAATACTAGCGGGAGCTAACGGGGAGCTGTTTTTT
j_call: TRBJ1-2; v_call: TRBV20-1; clone_size: -; d_call: TRBD1; cdr3_aa: CSASLDRVYGYTF; cdr3_nt: TGCAGTGCTAGTTTGGACAGGGTCTATGGCTACACCTTC
j_call: TRBJ2-3; v_call: TRBV7-9; clone_size: -; d_call: TRBD2; cdr3_aa: CASSLTSGGFASTDTQYF; cdr3_nt: TGTGCCAGCAGCTTGACTAGCGGGGGGTTTGCTAGCACAGATACGCAGTATTTT
j_call: TRBJ2-7; v_call: TRBV5-1; clone_size: -; d_call: TRBD1; cdr3_aa: CASSRGQGGEQYF; cdr3_nt: TGCGCCAGCAGTAGGGGACAGGGCGGCGAGCAGTACTTC
j_call: TRBJ2-7; v_call: TRBV15; clone_size: -; d_call: -; cdr3_aa: CATSRDGGKYEQYF; cdr3_nt: TGTGCCACCAGCAGAGATGGGGGGAAGTACGAGCAGTACTTC
j_call: TRBJ2-7; v_call: TRBV19; clone_size: -; d_call: -; cdr3_aa: CASSIGHGGYEQYF; cdr3_nt: TGTGCCAGTAGTATTGGACACGGGGGATACGAGCAGTACTTC
j_call: TRBJ1-1; v_call: TRBV14; clone_size: -; d_call: -; cdr3_aa: CASSNTMNTEAFF; cdr3_nt: TGTGCCAGCAGCAATACAATGAACACTGAAGCTTTCTTT
j_call: TRBJ1-1; v_call: TRBV3-1/TRBV3-2; clone_size: -; d_call: -; cdr3_aa: CASSQDPYMNTEAFF; cdr3_nt: TGTGCCAGCAGCCAAGATCCATACATGAACACTGAAGCTTTCTTT
j_call: TRBJ2-7; v_call: TRBV6-2/TRBV6-3; clone_size: -; d_call: TRBD1; cdr3_aa: CASSYVRDRGSYEQYF; cdr3_nt: TGTGCCAGCAGTTACGTCCGGGACAGGGGTTCCTACGAGCAGTACTTC
j_call: TRBJ1-1; v_call: TRBV7-9; clone_size: -; d_call: -; cdr3_aa: CASSSWRGFSNTEAFF; cdr3_nt: TGTGCCAGCAGTTCCTGGCGGGGCTTCTCGAACACTGAAGCTTTCTTT
j_call: TRBJ2-2; v_call: TRBV7-3; clone_size: -; d_call: TRBD1; cdr3_aa: CASSPTGTEPSSELFF; cdr3_nt: TGTGCCAGCAGCCCGACCGGGACAGAACCCTCGTCGGAGCTGTTTTTT
j_call: TRBJ1-2; v_call: TRBV19; clone_size: -; d_call: -; cdr3_aa: CASNQAGGGGYTF; cdr3_nt: TGTGCCAGTAACCAGGCGGGGGGCGGTGGCTACACCTTC
j_call: TRBJ1-6; v_call: TRBV15; clone_size: -; d_call: TRBD1; cdr3_aa: CATSRDHGTENSPLHF; cdr3_nt: TGTGCCACCAGCAGAGACCACGGGACAGAAAATTCACCCCTCCACTTT
j_call: TRBJ2-7; v_call: TRBV27; clone_size: -; d_call: -; cdr3_aa: CASSPQQGRSYEQYF; cdr3_nt: TGTGCCAGCAGCCCCCAACAGGGCCGATCCTACGAGCAGTACTTC
j_call: TRBJ2-5; v_call: TRBV4-1; clone_size: -; d_call: -; cdr3_aa: CASSPTGSGLGETQYF; cdr3_nt: TGCGCCAGCAGCCCTACTGGTTCAGGGCTAGGCGAGACCCAGTACTTC
j_call: TRBJ2-5; v_call: TRBV5-1; clone_size: -; d_call: -; cdr3_aa: CASSLNSQETQYF; cdr3_nt: TGCGCCAGCAGCTTAAACAGCCAAGAGACCCAGTACTTC
j_call: TRBJ2-1; v_call: TRBV5-1; clone_size: -; d_call: -; cdr3_aa: CASTPRQRSYNEQFF; cdr3_nt: TGCGCCAGCACCCCTCGACAGAGGTCCTACAATGAGCAGTTCTTC
j_call: TRBJ1-5; v_call: TRBV24-1; clone_size: -; d_call: -; cdr3_aa: CATSGRQDNQPQHF; cdr3_nt: TGTGCCACCAGTGGACGACAGGACAATCAGCCCCAGCATTTT
j_call: TRBJ2-7; v_call: TRBV5-5; clone_size: -; d_call: TRBD1; cdr3_aa: CASSFGTGGPYEQYF; cdr3_nt: TGTGCCAGCAGCTTCGGGACAGGGGGGCCCTACGAGCAGTACTTC
j_call: TRBJ1-5; v_call: TRBV7-2; clone_size: -; d_call: TRBD1; cdr3_aa: CASSPDRAQPQHF; cdr3_nt: TGTGCCAGCAGCCCGGACAGGGCTCAGCCCCAGCATTTT
j_call: TRBJ2-1; v_call: TRBV6-6; clone_size: -; d_call: TRBD2; cdr3_aa: CASSGPGTSAHNEQFF; cdr3_nt: TGTGCCAGCAGTGGCCCCGGGACTAGCGCCCACAATGAGCAGTTCTTC
j_call: TRBJ1-1; v_call: TRBV28; clone_size: -; d_call: -; cdr3_aa: CASSRKRREGTEAFF; cdr3_nt: TGTGCCAGCAGTCGAAAGAGACGGGAGGGCACTGAAGCTTTCTTT
j_call: TRBJ1-5; v_call: TRBV4-1; clone_size: few; d_call: -; cdr3_aa: CASSQEGRPSNQPQHF; cdr3_nt: TGCGCCAGCAGCCAAGAGGGCAGGCCTTCCAATCAGCCCCAGCATTTT
j_call: TRBJ1-6; v_call: TRBV19; clone_size: few; d_call: -; cdr3_aa: CASSIGGIANSPLHF; cdr3_nt: TGTGCCAGTAGTATCGGGGGGATCGCAAATTCACCCCTCCACTTT
j_call: TRBJ2-7; v_call: TRBV5-1; clone_size: -; d_call: TRBD1; cdr3_aa: CASSLADRQGNEQYF; cdr3_nt: TGCGCCAGCAGCTTGGCGGATCGACAGGGAAACGAGCAGTACTTC
j_call: TRBJ1-4; v_call: TRBV30; clone_size: -; d_call: -; cdr3_aa: CAWSPGLGEKLFF; cdr3_nt: TGTGCCTGGAGTCCAGGACTGGGCGAAAAACTGTTTTTT
j_call: TRBJ2-1; v_call: TRBV29-1; clone_size: few; d_call: -; cdr3_aa: CSVSLDYYYNEQFF; cdr3_nt: TGCAGCGTTTCGTTGGACTACTACTACAATGAGCAGTTCTTC
j_call: TRBJ2-1; v_call: TRBV19; clone_size: -; d_call: TRBD2; cdr3_aa: CASSTNSGGNNEQFF; cdr3_nt: TGTGCCAGTAGTACCAACAGCGGGGGGAACAATGAGCAGTTCTTC
j_call: TRBJ2-1; v_call: TRBV6-2/TRBV6-3; clone_size: -; d_call: -; cdr3_aa: CASRYSNIYNEQFF; cdr3_nt: TGTGCCAGCCGTTACTCAAACATCTACAATGAGCAGTTCTTC
j_call: TRBJ2-5; v_call: TRBV24-1; clone_size: once; d_call: -; cdr3_aa: CATSDPGIRGETQYF; cdr3_nt: TGTGCCACCAGTGACCCAGGGATAAGGGGAGAGACCCAGTACTTC
j_call: TRBJ1-2; v_call: TRBV18; clone_size: -; d_call: TRBD1; cdr3_aa: CASSPRQGAVDGYTF; cdr3_nt: TGTGCCAGCTCACCACGGCAGGGGGCGGTCGATGGCTACACCTTC